Presented here are 14 T cell receptor beta chains from one specimen sequenced in a study of OX40 agonist ivuxolimab in advanced cancers. Library preparation used the immunoSEQ multiplex PCR assay. The immuneACCESS repertoire file appears here via TCRdb, limited to in-frame rearrangements. These files lack a portion of the clones; in checked studies, under half of the deficit traces to unresolved V genes, and the cause of the others is not known. In this sample the table shows around 62,000 clones, 70% to 90% of which occur a single time. 0.27% of the sample goes to the ten largest clones. Sequenced here: CD4+ or CD8+ T cells sorted from blood, sampled in a trial of the OX40 agonist ivuxolimab. The receptor set was obtained from an adult with an advanced solid tumor such as melanoma, head and neck, liver or kidney cancer.

This clone appeared once. This chain uses TRBV7-6 with TRBJ2-7, with 11 bases identical to TRBD2. Per the germline V gene, CDR1 is SGHVS and CDR2 is FNYEAQ. V lost 3 bases and J lost 2; bases outside the gene matches: 6. This CDR3 contains 16 residues. The CDR3 coding sequence is TGTGCCAGCAGCTTGCTGGGACTAGCGGAGCCCTACGAGCAGTACTTC. Encoded protein: CASSLLGLAEPYEQYF.

The genes are TRBV7-9 and TRBJ1-5, with 8 bases fitting TRBD1. This CDR3 contains 13 residues. J gave up 7 bases and V 4 bases, and 3 bases lay outside the gene matches. Germline V lookup: CDR1 SEHNR, CDR2 FQNEAQ (reference sequence). CDR3 sequence: CASSSTGAQPQHF. CDR3 coding DNA: TGTGCCAGCAGCTCGACAGGGGCGCAGCCCCAGCATTTT.

The chain couples TRBV5-1 to TRBJ1-1; no clear D. V lost 0 bases to trimming and J lost 1 base, with 4 bases between them. This CDR3 is built from 13 residues. Germline-derived CDR1 and CDR2 are SGHRS and YFSETQ. The CDR3 region has the DNA TGCGCCAGCAGCTTGGTGGCGAACACTGAAGCTTTCTTT. Translating it yields CASSLVANTEAFF.

The rearrangement uses TRBV11-2 and TRBJ2-7; 9 bases agree with TRBD2. This CDR3 region has 16 residues. J gave up 2 bases and V 0 bases, and 5 bases lay outside the gene matches. Germline V gene sequence: CDR1 SGHAT, CDR2 FQNNGV. CDR3 nucleotide sequence: TGTGCCAGCAGCTTAGAAGGGCTAGCGGGGCCCTACGAGCAGTACTTC. Its protein is CASSLEGLAGPYEQYF.

This chain uses TRBV25-1 with TRBJ2-3, with D possibly being TRBD1 (5 bases). This CDR3 region has 14 residues. The germline V gene has CDR1 MGHDK and CDR2 SYGVNS. Trimming removed 6 bases at V and 6 bases at J, with 16 bases between. The CDR3, as DNA: TGTGCCAGCAGAAAGACAGTGGGATGGGATACGCAGTATTTT. Translating it yields CASRKTVGWDTQYF.

The chain has TRBV27 and TRBJ2-7; D possibly corresponds to TRBD2 (5 bases). The CDR3 contains 15 residues. V lost 3 bases and J 4 bases, leaving 16 bases between the germline ends. Germline loops: CDR1 MNHEY, CDR2 SMNVEV (reference sequence). CDR3 region: CASSLRWEKAYEQYF. The CDR3 region has the DNA TGTGCCAGCAGTTTGAGGTGGGAGAAGGCTTACGAGCAGTACTTC.

The chain carries TRBV7-2 and TRBJ1-5; D may be TRBD1 (6 bases). The CDR3 is made up of 14 amino acids. Trimming took off 5 bases at V and 6 bases at J, with 14 bases between the two ends. CDR1 SGHTA and CDR2 FQGNSA come from the germline V gene. CDR3 sequence reads: CASSLGGNSQPQHF. The CDR3, as DNA: TGTGCCAGCAGCCTCGGGGGCAACAGTCAGCCCCAGCATTTT.

This clone has only a few counts. CDR3 region: CASSREGNYGYTF. The CDR3 nucleotides read TGTGCCAGCAGCAGGGAAGGGAACTATGGCTACACCTTC. The rearrangement joins TRBV5-4 to TRBJ1-2; no reliable D call. Germline V gene data show CDR1 as SGHNT and CDR2 as YYREEE (reference sequence). V lost 4 bases to trimming and J lost 2 bases, with 9 bases between them. The CDR3 has 13 residues. The variable domain in full, with the rest retrieved from reference TRBV5-4 and TRBJ1-2, is ETGVTQSPTHLIKTRGQQVTLRCSSQSGHNTVSWYQQALGQGPQFIFQYYREEENGRGNFPPRFSGLQFPNYSSELNVNALELDDSALYLCASSREGNYGYTFGSGTRLTVV.

The V and J genes are TRBV18 and TRBJ2-5; 7 bases line up with TRBD1. The CDR3 loop spans 14 amino acids. The trim removed 4 bases at V and 2 bases at J, leaving 4 bases unmatched. Germline V lookup: CDR1 KGHSH, CDR2 LQKENI. CDR3 nucleotide sequence: TGTGCCAGCTCACTCGGGACAGCTCAAGAGACCCAGTACTTC. Its protein is CASSLGTAQETQYF.

The chain is built from TRBV18 and TRBJ2-5, with 9 bases identical to TRBD1. CDR3 length equals 17 residues. Losses at the gene ends were 1 base for V and 3 bases for J; bases not matched to a gene: 9. Germline loops: CDR1 KGHSH, CDR2 LQKENI. CDR3 sequence: CASSPLSGQGVEETQYF. In nucleotides, the CDR3 is TGTGCCAGCTCACCACTCTCGGGACAGGGAGTGGAAGAGACCCAGTACTTC.

V and J are TRBV6-6 and TRBJ1-1; D is ambiguous. Trimming stripped 8 bases from V and 5 bases from J, with 18 bases between. The V gene's germline CDR1 is MNHNY and CDR2 SVGAGI (reference sequence). CDR3 length: 14 residues. The CDR3 DNA reads TGTGCCAGCCGAGGACCCTTAACGGGGACTGAAGCTTTCTTT. Encoded protein: CASRGPLTGTEAFF.

This rearrangement joins TRBV2 to TRBJ1-2, with a weak D call TRBD1 (5 bases). Between the trimmed V and J ends, which lost 9 bases and 4 bases, there was a span of 18 bases. The CDR3 spans 14 residues. Germline V gene data show CDR1 as SNHLY and CDR2 as FYNNEI. CDR3 sequence reads: CASGARVSGYGYTF. In DNA form, the CDR3 reads TGTGCCAGTGGGGCAAGAGTCTCTGGCTATGGCTACACCTTC.

V and J are TRBV7-2 and TRBJ1-2, with 8 bases aligning to TRBD1. CDR1 is SGHTA, CDR2 FQGNSA, per germline. V trimming: 5 bases; J trimming: 0 bases; junction bases outside the gene matches: 2. The CDR3 runs to 14 residues. The CDR3 here is CASSADRANYGYTF. The DNA for the CDR3 is TGTGCCAGCAGCGCGGACAGGGCTAACTATGGCTACACCTTC.

This chain uses TRBV19 with TRBJ2-5, with D possibly matching TRBD2 (5 bases). V was trimmed by 4 bases and J by 3 bases, leaving 9 bases between them. In germline, CDR1 is LNHDA, CDR2 SQIVND (reference sequence). The CDR3 sequence is 13 residues long. CDR3 in DNA: TGTGCCAGTAGTACGGACTCTGAAGAGACCCAGTACTTC. Amino acids: CASSTDSEETQYF.